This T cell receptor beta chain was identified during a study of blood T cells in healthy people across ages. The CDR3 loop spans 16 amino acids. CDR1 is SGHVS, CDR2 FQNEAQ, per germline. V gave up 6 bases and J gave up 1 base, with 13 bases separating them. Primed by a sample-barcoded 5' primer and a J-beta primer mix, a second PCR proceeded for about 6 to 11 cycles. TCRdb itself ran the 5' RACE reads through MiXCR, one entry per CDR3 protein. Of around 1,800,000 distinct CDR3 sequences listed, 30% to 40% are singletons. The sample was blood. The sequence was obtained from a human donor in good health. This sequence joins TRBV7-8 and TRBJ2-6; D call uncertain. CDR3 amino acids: CASRRILRSGANVLTF. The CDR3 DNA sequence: TGTGCCAGCAGGCGTATCCTTCGTTCTGGGGCCAACGTCCTGACTTTC.